The 21 T cell receptor beta chains presented below share a single source sample, sequenced in a study of monozygotic twins with inflammatory bowel disease. From its re-call of the 5' RACE reads, TCRdb lists each CDR3 protein once, without DNA. This sample contains 300,000 to 400,000 distinct CDR3 sequences. Source material: blood. All receptors derive from a human donor with ulcerative colitis or Crohn's disease, or a healthy co-twin of an affected twin (not recorded which).

This sequence joins TRBV9 and TRBJ1-3. The CDR3 spans 15 residues. CDR1 and CDR2 from the germline V gene are SGDLS and YYNGEE. CDR3 residues: CASSVDPGSGNTIYF.

Here the CDR3 reads CASSGLAADTQYF. This chain connects TRBV6-6 to TRBJ2-3. The CDR3 has 13 amino acids. CDR1 is MNHNY and CDR2 is SVGAGI in the germline V gene (reference sequence).

This chain joins TRBV12-3 or TRBV12-4 and TRBJ2-7; TCRdb returns TRBD1, unconfirmable since there is no DNA. The CDR3 is made up of 15 amino acids. This CDR3 is CASSYRGQGSHEQYF.

The chain couples TRBV28 to TRBJ1-1; there is no DNA to check the TCRdb D call of TRBD1. Germline V gene lookup returns CDR1 MDHEN and CDR2 SYDVKM. The CDR3 is 19 amino acids. The CDR3 reads CASSSDPSGGTGMNTEAFF.

The V and J genes are TRBV12-3 or TRBV12-4 and TRBJ2-7. The CDR3 consists of 14 residues. This chain's CDR3 is CASSFPGARYEQYF.

This chain connects TRBV18 to TRBJ2-7. CDR3 length equals 12 residues. From germline, CDR1 is KGHSH and CDR2 LQKENI. The CDR3 here is CASSPSSNEQYF.

This chain links TRBV11-2 with TRBJ2-3; checking the TCRdb D call of TRBD2 is not possible without DNA. This CDR3 has 16 residues. Germline V gives CDR1 SGHAT, CDR2 FQNNGV. Here the CDR3 reads CASSLDQAGGTDTQYF.

CDR3 region: CASSRTGQSSYNSPLHF. This chain uses TRBV5-1 with TRBJ1-6; TCRdb designates TRBD1, a call that cannot be tested without DNA. CDR3 size: 17 residues. Germline CDR1 and CDR2: SGHRS and YFSETQ.

This chain links TRBV4-1 with TRBJ2-7. The CDR3 runs 13 residues. CDR1 is MGHRA, CDR2 YSYEKL, per germline. CDR3 residues: CASSLVVLGEQYF.

V gene TRBV6-6 combines with J gene TRBJ1-2. CDR1 and CDR2 (germline): MNHNY, SVGAGI (reference sequence). CDR3 length equals 14 residues. The CDR3 loop reads CASSYSQRNYGYTF.

The chain uses TRBV5-1 and TRBJ2-3. The CDR3 contains 15 residues. The germline V gene has CDR1 SGHRS and CDR2 YFSETQ. CDR3 sequence: CASSLGNVFTDTQYF.

The gene calls are TRBV11-2 and TRBJ2-5; TCRdb outputs TRBD1, but without DNA this stays unchecked. The germline V gene encodes CDR1 SGHAT and CDR2 FQNNGV. This CDR3 is built from 16 residues. The chain's CDR3 is CASSPGGNRGQETQYF. The entire variable domain, with the rest obtained from reference TRBV11-2 and TRBJ2-5, is as follows: EAGVAQSPRYKIIEKRQSVAFWCNPISGHATLYWYQQILGQGPKLLIQFQNNGVVDDSQLPKDRFSAERLKGVDSTLKIQPAKLEDSAVYLCASSPGGNRGQETQYFGPGTRLLVL.

V is TRBV5-1 and J is TRBJ1-4; TCRdb selects TRBD1, and the lack of DNA leaves this call unchecked. The CDR3 runs to 15 residues. The germline CDR1 and CDR2 sequences are SGHRS and YFSETQ. CDR3 protein: CASSATGHPNKKLFF.

The chain joins TRBV6-1 to TRBJ2-2; the TRBD2 assignment by TCRdb is unverifiable without DNA. Germline assignment: CDR1 MNHNS and CDR2 SASEGT. There are 17 residues in the CDR3. The CDR3 here is CASKFRTSGFDTGELFF.

J is TRBJ2-7 and V is TRBV19. The CDR3 totals 14 residues. Germline values: CDR1 LNHDA, CDR2 SQIVND (reference sequence). The CDR3 is CASSPYTDTYEQYF.

The chain recombines TRBV6-1 with TRBJ1-5; the TCRdb D gene call, TRBD1, has no DNA to confirm it. This CDR3 comprises 17 residues. CDR1 MNHNS and CDR2 SASEGT come from the germline V gene. CDR3 amino acids: CASWAGTGTAGNQPQHF.

V gene TRBV10-3 combines with J gene TRBJ2-7; the D call of TRBD1 rests on TCRdb alone, since no DNA is present to check it. Germline V CDR1 and CDR2: ENHRY, SYGVKD. The CDR3 is 13 amino acids. CDR3 sequence reads: CAISEPGGSEQYF.

The genes are TRBV5-1 and TRBJ1-2; the D gene TCRdb calls, TRBD1, cannot be checked with no DNA. CDR1 SGHRS and CDR2 YFSETQ come from the germline V gene. This CDR3 has 14 amino acids. CDR3 protein: CASSLGDRPGGYTF.

The rearrangement uses TRBV15 and TRBJ2-7; TCRdb indicates TRBD1, and absent DNA this call remains unverified. The germline V gene has CDR1 LNHNV and CDR2 YYDKDF (reference sequence). CDR3 length: 14 residues. The chain's CDR3 is CATSRGEVRGEQYF.

The rearrangement links TRBV19 to TRBJ2-1; TCRdb's D gene call, TRBD2, goes unchecked for lack of DNA. Germline CDR1 and CDR2: LNHDA and SQIVND (reference sequence). The CDR3 is 15 residues long. The CDR3 reads CASVAERGGNNEQFF.

The chain carries TRBV6-1 and TRBJ2-1; TCRdb selects TRBD2, and the lack of DNA leaves this call unchecked. The CDR3 length is 15 residues. Germline V gene sequence: CDR1 MNHNS, CDR2 SASEGT. The CDR3 reads CASRPSGTQKDEQFF.